These 18 T cell receptor beta chains were sequenced from one sample in a study of T cell changes during pregnancy in multiple sclerosis. TCRdb keeps only in-frame clones here, not all; method: immunoSEQ multiplex PCR. The table records approximately 60,000 clones, 90% of them present only once. This specimen consisted of peripheral blood, obtained in the third trimester of pregnancy. These TCRs come from a female donor in good health, enrolled as a control in a pregnancy study.

The chain uses TRBV4-2 and TRBJ1-2, with a tentative D call TRBD1 (5 bases). The germline V gene has CDR1 LGHNA and CDR2 YNFKEQ. Trimming took off 3 bases at V and 0 bases at J, with 11 bases between the two ends. The CDR3 loop spans 15 amino acids. The CDR3 sequence is CASSHLDKANYGYTF. The CDR3 DNA follows: TGTGCCAGCAGCCACCTGGACAAAGCTAACTATGGCTACACCTTC.

This clone was observed a handful of times. The chain employs TRBV14 and TRBJ1-2, with unresolved D. The V end lost 0 bases, the J end lost 4 bases, and 12 bases lay between the germline ends. This CDR3 comprises 15 residues. Germline V lookup: CDR1 SGHDN, CDR2 FVKESK. CDR3 residues: CASSQDLGATYGYTF. CDR3 sequence (DNA): TGTGCCAGCAGCCAAGATCTGGGAGCTACCTATGGCTACACCTTC.

The CDR3 DNA reads TGTGCCAGCAGCATACTAGCGGGAGGTCCGCAAGAGACCCAGTACTTC. Its protein is CASSILAGGPQETQYF. The chain links TRBV11-1 to TRBJ2-5, with 12 nucleotides matching TRBD2. Germline V gene sequence: CDR1 SGHAT, CDR2 FQDESV (reference sequence). Losses at the gene ends were 5 bases for V and 2 bases for J; bases not matched to a gene: 6. This CDR3 contains 16 residues.

The gene calls are TRBV29-1 and TRBJ1-5; 7 bases are a match to TRBD1. This CDR3 contains 14 residues. Germline CDR1 and CDR2: SQVTM and ANQGSEA. J lost 0 bases, V lost 4 bases, and 3 bases had no gene match. The CDR3 DNA reads as TGCAGCGTTGCTGGGACAGCTAGCAATCAGCCCCAGCATTTT. Translated, it gives CSVAGTASNQPQHF.

The chain is built from TRBV27 and TRBJ1-1; 7 nucleotides line up with TRBD1. CDR3 length: 14 amino acids. Germline lookup yields CDR1 MNHEY and CDR2 SMNVEV (reference sequence). The J segment lost 1 base and the V segment lost 4 bases, leaving 3 bases of the junction unmatched. The CDR3 is CASSSTGSNTEAFF. The CDR3 DNA reads as TGTGCCAGCAGTTCGACAGGGTCGAACACTGAAGCTTTCTTT.

The CDR3 nucleotides are TGTGCCAGCAGCTTAGCTGCGGATTGGGACTATGGCTACACCTTC. It encodes CASSLAADWDYGYTF. The chain uses TRBV7-2 and TRBJ1-2, with D unclear. V was pared by 0 bases and J by 3 bases, with 11 bases between. Germline loops: CDR1 SGHTA, CDR2 FQGNSA. The CDR3 spans 15 residues.

The chain uses TRBV28 and TRBJ2-5, with D possibly matching TRBD2 (6 bases). This CDR3 spans 15 amino acids. Germline loops: CDR1 MDHEN, CDR2 SYDVKM. Between the trimmed V and J ends, which lost 7 bases and 1 base, there was a span of 16 bases. CDR3 nucleotide sequence: TGTGCCAGCACCGCCGGGTCGGGAGCCCAAGAGACCCAGTACTTC. Its translation: CASTAGSGAQETQYF.

This clone was found once. The rearrangement joins TRBV30 to TRBJ1-3; a weak D match, TRBD1 (6 bases). Trimming removed 2 bases at V and 0 bases at J, with 14 bases between. Germline values: CDR1 GTSNPN, CDR2 SVGIG (reference sequence). The CDR3 is made up of 16 amino acids. For the CDR3, the DNA is TGTGCCTGGAGTCGGTGGGACATCCGCTCTGGAAACACCATATATTTT. Translated, it gives CAWSRWDIRSGNTIYF.

The rearrangement links TRBV5-1 to TRBJ2-7; perhaps TRBD2 as D (6 bases). Per the germline V gene, CDR1 is SGHRS and CDR2 is YFSETQ. V was trimmed by 4 bases and J by 4 bases, leaving 15 bases between them. The length of the CDR3 is 14 residues. CDR3 loop: CASSPGSGRYEQYF. The CDR3 DNA sequence: TGCGCCAGCAGCCCCGGGAGTGGGCGTTACGAGCAGTACTTC.

The gene calls are TRBV6-5 and TRBJ2-7; TRBD1 matches 9 bases. Germline values: CDR1 MNHEY, CDR2 SVGAGI. The CDR3 is made up of 14 amino acids. J gave up 6 bases and V 8 bases, and 11 bases lay outside the gene matches. As DNA, the CDR3 is TGTGCCAGCCAGCTCCCGGGACAGGGTTCCGAGCAGTACTTC. Amino acids: CASQLPGQGSEQYF.

The CDR3 nucleotides are TGTGCCACCAGCACCGGGTCGGGGGTGAACACTGAAGCTTTCTTT. Its protein is CATSTGSGVNTEAFF. The gene calls are TRBV15 and TRBJ1-1, with a tentative D call TRBD1 (5 bases). Germline V gene sequence: CDR1 LNHNV, CDR2 YYDKDF (reference sequence). Deletions cut 4 bases from V and 0 bases from J, with 12 bases between. The CDR3 covers 15 residues.

The genes are TRBV5-5 and TRBJ1-5; the D gene is possibly TRBD1 (6 bases). The CDR3 totals 16 residues. Germline CDR1 and CDR2: SGHKS and YYEKEE (reference sequence). V shed 4 bases and J shed 7 bases, with 21 bases lying between them. CDR3 bases: TGTGCCAGCAGCGGGGCGGGGGGGCCCGTTGGGCAGCCCCAGCATTTT. Residues: CASSGAGGPVGQPQHF.

This clone was recorded once. The J gene is TRBJ1-2, the V gene TRBV19; D is perhaps TRBD1 (6 bases). The CDR3 has 14 amino acids. V lost 3 bases, J lost 3 bases, and 11 bases lay in between. CDR1 is LNHDA and CDR2 is SQIVND in the germline V gene (reference sequence). CDR3 in DNA: TGTGCCAGTAGTATTGTGGGGGCGCACTATGGCTACACCTTC. Its protein product is CASSIVGAHYGYTF.

The chain is built from TRBV11-2 and TRBJ2-7; 13 nucleotides match TRBD2. CDR3 length: 16 amino acids. Germline trimming cut 1 base from V and 4 bases from J; bases unmatched to any gene: 4. CDR1 and CDR2 from the germline V gene are SGHAT and FQNNGV. As DNA, the CDR3 is TGTGCCAGCAGCTTAGCGGGACTAGCGGGATTTTACGAGCAGTACTTC. Translated: CASSLAGLAGFYEQYF. Full variable domain (remainder filled in from reference TRBV11-2 and TRBJ2-7): EAGVAQSPRYKIIEKRQSVAFWCNPISGHATLYWYQQILGQGPKLLIQFQNNGVVDDSQLPKDRFSAERLKGVDSTLKIQPAKLEDSAVYLCASSLAGLAGFYEQYFGPGTRLTVT.

The chain joins TRBV2 to TRBJ1-5, with D perhaps matching TRBD1 (5 bases). Trimming pared 0 bases from V and 6 bases from J, leaving 9 bases between. The CDR3 runs 14 residues. Germline loops: CDR1 SNHLY, CDR2 FYNNEI. The CDR3 DNA reads as TGTGCCAGCAGTGAAGCAGGGGCTGCTCAGCCCCAGCATTTT. This sequence encodes CASSEAGAAQPQHF.

The CDR3 region has the DNA TGTGCCAGCAGCTTAGTCCTAGCGGCGAACACCGGGGAGCTGTTTTTT. Translated: CASSLVLAANTGELFF. This rearrangement joins TRBV13 to TRBJ2-2; 7 positions agree with TRBD2. The CDR3 runs 16 residues. Germline V lookup: CDR1 PRHDT, CDR2 FYEKMQ (reference sequence). V lost 1 base and J lost 0; bases outside the gene matches: 2. Looking up the rest from reference TRBV13 and TRBJ2-2 gives the full variable domain: AAGVIQSPRHLIKEKRETATLKCYPIPRHDTVYWYQQGPGQDPQFLISFYEKMQSDKGSIPDRFSAQQFSDYHSELNMSSLELGDSALYFCASSLVLAANTGELFFGEGSRLTVL.

The V and J genes are TRBV27 and TRBJ2-2; tentative D call: TRBD1 (6 bases). Germline-derived CDR1 and CDR2 are MNHEY and SMNVEV (reference sequence). V was pared by 1 base and J by 4 bases, with 10 bases between. The CDR3 loop spans 15 amino acids. CDR3 DNA: TGTGCCAGCAGTTTATACAGGGTTGGCACCGGGGAGCTGTTTTTT. Its protein product is CASSLYRVGTGELFF.

The chain links TRBV13 to TRBJ1-1; D gene ambiguous. The CDR3 covers 16 residues. Trimming removed 1 base at V and 5 bases at J, with 17 bases between. Germline lookup yields CDR1 PRHDT and CDR2 FYEKMQ (reference sequence). CDR3 sequence: CASSLVHYSGRTEAFF. CDR3 nucleotide sequence: TGTGCCAGCAGCTTAGTCCATTATTCCGGGAGGACTGAAGCTTTCTTT. The full variable domain, its missing parts supplied by reference TRBV13 and TRBJ1-1, is AAGVIQSPRHLIKEKRETATLKCYPIPRHDTVYWYQQGPGQDPQFLISFYEKMQSDKGSIPDRFSAQQFSDYHSELNMSSLELGDSALYFCASSLVHYSGRTEAFFGQGTRLTVV.